The 21 T cell receptor beta chains reported below all come from one sample, sequenced in a study of post-analysis software for immune sequencing data. Broader study findings: TRBV5-6, TRBV5-1 and TRBV20-1 were among 4 or 5 TRBV segments more frequent in patients than controls.

The TCR beta cDNA libraries carried unique molecular identifiers. Using its own MiXCR run on the PCR reads, TCRdb lists one record per CDR3 protein. The profile shows about 810,000 distinct CDR3 sequences, roughly 50% of them singletons. Their recognized antigens are unknown. The sequenced material came from blood. The receptors shown here come from a girl aged 5 to 17 with multiple sclerosis.

This chain connects TRBV11-2 to TRBJ2-3, with D unclear. CDR3 size: 15 residues. V lost 3 bases, J lost 2 bases, and 12 bases lay in between. Per germline, CDR1 SGHAT and CDR2 FQNNGV. CDR3 residues: CASSLIQRDTDTQYF. CDR3 DNA sequence: TGTGCCAGCAGCTTGATCCAGCGAGACACAGATACGCAGTATTTT.

There are a few counts of this clonotype. The V call is TRBV7-2, the J call TRBJ1-2, with 9 positions matching TRBD1. Germline V gene data show CDR1 as SGHTA and CDR2 as FQGNSA. J lost 3 bases, V lost 2 bases, and 4 bases had no gene match. The CDR3 totals 15 residues. The CDR3 DNA is TGTGCCAGCAGCTTACACAGGGGGCCAGACTATGGCTACACCTTC. It yields the protein CASSLHRGPDYGYTF.

The chain carries TRBV7-9 and TRBJ2-4, with TRBD2 matching over 7 bases. The length of the CDR3 is 13 residues. The trim removed 4 bases at V and 4 bases at J, leaving 1 base unmatched. In germline, CDR1 is SEHNR, CDR2 FQNEAQ (reference sequence). CDR3 sequence (DNA): TGTGCCAGCAGCTCCGGGGGGAAAAACATTCAGTACTTC. Protein: CASSSGGKNIQYF.

The chain carries TRBV5-1 and TRBJ2-4; 12 bases match TRBD1. V was clipped by 2 bases and J by 1 base; unmatched bases: 13. CDR1 is SGHRS and CDR2 is YFSETQ in the germline V gene. This CDR3 comprises 20 residues. CDR3 in amino acids: CASSLNTGQGAIGAKNIQYF. The DNA for the CDR3 is TGCGCCAGCAGCTTAAACACGGGACAGGGGGCGATCGGGGCCAAAAACATTCAGTACTTC.

This chain uses TRBV6-5 with TRBJ1-2; 9 bases line up with TRBD1. CDR3 length: 18 amino acids. Germline lookup yields CDR1 MNHEY and CDR2 SVGAGI. The V segment lost 2 bases and the J segment 0 bases; nucleotides outside the gene matches: 10. CDR3: CASSYGGTGSHANYGYTF. The CDR3 DNA reads as TGTGCCAGCAGTTACGGCGGGACAGGGTCTCACGCTAACTATGGCTACACCTTC.

This clonotype was counted a few times. J is TRBJ2-7 and V is TRBV12-3 or TRBV12-4; 11 bases are shared with TRBD2. J gave up 0 bases and V 6 bases, and 4 bases lay outside the gene matches. The CDR3 covers 15 residues. CDR3 DNA sequence: TGTGCCAGCAGGGGACTAGCGGTCCCCTCCTACGAGCAGTACTTC. As protein: CASRGLAVPSYEQYF.

The sample holds many counts of this clonotype. The genes are TRBV5-1 and TRBJ2-5; TRBD2 agrees at 13 bases. Trimming took 1 base from V and 5 from J; bases not matched to a gene: 11. This CDR3 comprises 18 residues. From germline, CDR1 is SGHRS and CDR2 YFSETQ. The CDR3 DNA sequence: TGCGCCAGCAGCTTGTTGGGGACTAGCGGGATAGCAATCGAGACCCAGTACTTC. Translating gives CASSLLGTSGIAIETQYF.

DNA of the CDR3: TGTGCTAGTGGTCCCGGGGGGGTCAGGAGGCAGTACTTC. Protein product: CASGPGGVRRQYF. The V gene is TRBV12-5, the J gene TRBJ2-7; 8 nucleotides match TRBD2. CDR1 is LGHNT, CDR2 FRNRAP, per germline. With 5 bases clipped from V and 9 bases from J, the junction kept 9 bases outside the gene matches. The CDR3 is 13 amino acids.

This sequence joins TRBV30 and TRBJ2-1, with TRBD2 matching 14 bases. This CDR3 has 20 amino acids. Per germline, CDR1 GTSNPN and CDR2 SVGIG (reference sequence). Germline trimming cut 5 bases from V and 0 bases from J; bases unmatched to any gene: 15. Here the CDR3 reads CAWGPPWGTSGRGSYNEQFF. The CDR3 nucleotides are TGTGCCTGGGGCCCTCCATGGGGGACTAGCGGGAGAGGCTCCTACAATGAGCAGTTCTTC. Full variable domain (remainder filled in from reference TRBV30 and TRBJ2-1): SQTIHQWPATLVQPVGSPLSLECTVEGTSNPNLYWYRQAAGRGLQLLFYSVGIGQISSEVPQNLSASRPQDRQFILSSKKLLLSDSGFYLCAWGPPWGTSGRGSYNEQFFGPGTRLTVL.

In this sample, this clonotype turned up a few times. The chain is built from TRBV20-1 and TRBJ1-5, with 8 bases fitting TRBD1. CDR1 is DFQATT and CDR2 is SNEGSKA in the germline V gene (reference sequence). There are 15 residues in the CDR3. Unmatched junction bases numbered 6, after V lost 2 bases and J lost 3 bases. The CDR3 is CSARRGQVANQPQHF. The CDR3 bases are TGCAGTGCTAGAAGGGGACAGGTGGCCAATCAGCCCCAGCATTTT.

On this clonotype: A read error may be the cause here, since a much bigger clone is one base away. The V call is TRBV6-1, the J call TRBJ2-1; TRBD2 matches 11 bases. V lost 6 bases, J lost 10 bases, and 11 bases stayed unmatched. CDR1 and CDR2 (germline): MNHNS, SASEGT. The CDR3 consists of 15 residues. The CDR3 nucleotides read TGTGCCAGCAGGATTCTAGCGGGGGGCGGCAAGGAGCAGTTCTTC. It encodes CASRILAGGGKEQFF.

This clonotype was detected only a few times. V is TRBV27 and J is TRBJ1-2, with D possibly being TRBD1 (5 bases). Germline CDR1 MNHEY, CDR2 SMNVEV (reference sequence). This CDR3 is built from 17 residues. V lost 7 bases, J lost 2 bases, and 23 bases lay in between. Written as DNA, the CDR3 is TGTGCCAGCACGAGACAGCCCACTTCGCCCAGGAACTATGGCTACACCTTC. This gives the protein CASTRQPTSPRNYGYTF.

The gene calls are TRBV20-1 and TRBJ1-5; tentatively, D is TRBD1 (5 bases). CDR3 length: 14 residues. In germline, CDR1 is DFQATT, CDR2 SNEGSKA (reference sequence). V was cut by 5 bases and J by 0 bases, with 11 bases left in between. As DNA, the CDR3 is TGCAGTGCTCTCGGAGACAGTAGCAATCAGCCCCAGCATTTT. It is translated as CSALGDSSNQPQHF.

The V call is TRBV12-3 or TRBV12-4, the J call TRBJ2-1; D remains unclear. Deletions cut 1 base from V and 5 bases from J, with 9 bases between. This CDR3 comprises 14 residues. The CDR3 DNA reads as TGTGCCAGCAGTTTAGTTGCCTCAAACAATGAGCAGTTCTTC. Translated: CASSLVASNNEQFF.

The rearrangement uses TRBV29-1 and TRBJ2-1; TRBD2 matches at 8 bases. The trim removed 1 base at V and 5 bases at J, leaving 4 bases unmatched. The CDR3 is 14 amino acids. Germline assignment: CDR1 SQVTM and CDR2 ANQGSEA. The CDR3 reads CSVEGAGDHNEQFF. The CDR3 DNA follows: TGCAGCGTTGAAGGAGCGGGAGACCACAATGAGCAGTTCTTC.

This clonotype has more than one count but fewer than ten. The chain recombines TRBV7-6 with TRBJ2-1; 8 bases match TRBD1. Germline lookup yields CDR1 SGHVS and CDR2 FNYEAQ. The CDR3 length is 14 residues. V lost 5 bases to trimming and J lost 3 bases; unmatched junction nucleotides: 3. In DNA form, the CDR3 reads TGTGCCAGCAGCCTCAGGGGGCTCTACAATGAGCAGTTCTTC. It yields the protein CASSLRGLYNEQFF.

In regard to this clonotype: This CDR3 is missing its conserved last phenylalanine or tryptophan, likely due to a read error. This rearrangement joins TRBV5-5 to TRBJ2-4; D possibly corresponds to TRBD1 (6 bases). CDR3 length: 15 amino acids. The germline V gene encodes CDR1 SGHKS and CDR2 YYEKEE (reference sequence). The ends were cut back, 1 base at V and 13 bases at J, with 21 bases in the middle. CDR3 sequence (DNA): TGTGCCAGCAGCTTGTGGGGCAGGGGTTCCGGGGAGCAGTACTTA. Translation gives CASSLWGRGSGEQYL.

This chain connects TRBV20-1 to TRBJ2-1, with D unclear. This CDR3 is 12 amino acids long. Germline values: CDR1 DFQATT, CDR2 SNEGSKA (reference sequence). Trimming removed 6 bases from V and 12 bases from J, with 18 bases in between. The CDR3, as DNA: TGCAGTGCCGCGGCCGACAAGGCTGGGCAGTTCTTC. Amino acids: CSAAADKAGQFF.

The rearrangement links TRBV29-1 to TRBJ2-7; weak D call: TRBD2 (6 bases). Germline V CDR1 and CDR2: SQVTM, ANQGSEA. This CDR3 comprises 13 residues. Trimming shortened V by 3 bases and J by 6 bases, and 15 bases separated the two germline ends. The CDR3 nucleotides read TGCAGCGTTGAGTGGGTCTCCGGGGGCGAGCAGTACTTC. Amino acid sequence: CSVEWVSGGEQYF.

This clonotype has a handful of counts. The chain couples TRBV20-1 to TRBJ1-6; TRBD1 is a possible D gene (5 bases). This CDR3 contains 16 residues. CDR1 DFQATT and CDR2 SNEGSKA come from the germline V gene (reference sequence). V shed 0 bases and J shed 5 bases, with 14 bases lying between them. This CDR3 reads CSARDFVQGDNSPLHF. In nucleotides, the CDR3 is TGCAGTGCTAGAGATTTCGTCCAGGGCGATAATTCACCCCTCCACTTT.

This clonotype came up a few times. The chain combines TRBV12-3 or TRBV12-4 with TRBJ2-6; TRBD1 is a possible D gene (6 bases). V was clipped by 4 bases and J by 4 bases, with 11 bases between them. This CDR3 is built from 15 residues. The CDR3 nucleotides are TGTGCCAGCAGTTACAGGGTAGGGGGGGCCAACGTCCTGACTTTC. It encodes CASSYRVGGANVLTF.